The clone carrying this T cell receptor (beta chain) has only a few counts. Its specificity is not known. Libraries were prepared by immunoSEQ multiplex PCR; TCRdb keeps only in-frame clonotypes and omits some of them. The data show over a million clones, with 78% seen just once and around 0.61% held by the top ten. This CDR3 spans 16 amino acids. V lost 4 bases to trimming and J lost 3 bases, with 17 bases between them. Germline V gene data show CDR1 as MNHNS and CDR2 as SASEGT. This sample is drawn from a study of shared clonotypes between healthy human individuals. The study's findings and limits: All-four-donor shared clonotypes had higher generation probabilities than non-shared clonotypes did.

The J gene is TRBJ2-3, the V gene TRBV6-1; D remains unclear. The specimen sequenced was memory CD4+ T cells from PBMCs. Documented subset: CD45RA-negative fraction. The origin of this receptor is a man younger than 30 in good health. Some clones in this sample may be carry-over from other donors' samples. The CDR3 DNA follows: TGTGCCAGCAGTGGCCTAGTGGGGTCCCCTACAGATACGCAGTATTTT. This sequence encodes CASSGLVGSPTDTQYF.